This TCR beta chain was retrieved from a study of T cell therapy after organ transplantation. Turning to the study itself: Patients received up to 6 T cell doses every 2 weeks. General study findings and limits: Nonresponder repertoires showed strong pretherapy expansions, barely changing post-therapy. Few nonresponder expansions may reflect low coverage from poor CD8+ yield.

In regard to this clone: Its antigen is undetermined.

The J segment lost 3 bases and the V segment lost 6 bases, leaving 4 bases of the junction unmatched. Germline-derived CDR1 and CDR2 are LNHDA and SQIVND (reference sequence). CDR3 length equals 14 residues. Using immunoSEQ multiplex PCR, the repertoire was profiled, and TCRdb retains in-frame clones only, with some absent. The repertoire holds about 48,000 clones, approximately 94% seen once, with around 3.1% in the top ten. The receptor was isolated from a human patient who had received a solid organ transplant and had CMV disease. Material: CD8+ T cells from blood, obtained before autologous CMV-specific T cell therapy. The chain carries TRBV19 and TRBJ2-7; 11 bases are shared with TRBD1. The CDR3 is CASSSGTGGYEQYF. CDR3 DNA sequence: TGTGCCAGTAGCTCCGGGACAGGGGGCTACGAGCAGTACTTC. The entire variable domain, with the rest obtained from reference TRBV19 and TRBJ2-7, is as follows: DGGITQSPKYLFRKEGQNVTLSCEQNLNHDAMYWYRQDPGQGLRLIYYSQIVNDFQKGDIAEGYSVSREKKESFPLTVTSAQKNPTAFYLCASSSGTGGYEQYFGPGTRLTVT.